This TCR beta chain is from a study of T cell repertoires in cytomegalovirus infection. A word on this clonotype: The antigen is undetermined.

The CDR3 extends over 14 amino acids. CDR1 and CDR2 (germline): MNHEY, SVGAGI. V lost 6 bases and J lost 3; bases outside the gene matches: 4. General observations from the study: HLA-C-restricted CMV clonotypes gave the most frequent clonotype in two of eight donors.

MiXCR, applied by TCRdb to the reads, yields one record per CDR3 protein. The sample holds 310,000 or so distinct CDR3 sequences, roughly 25% seen once. This chain joins TRBV6-5 and TRBJ2-7; 11 bases agree with TRBD2. Material: cultured PBMCs, obtained from culture after CMV antigen stimulation. The TCR sequence derives from a human donor in good health (CMV status not recorded). Some clones in this sample may be carry-over from other donors' samples. The CDR3 sequence: CASSDTSGSYEQYF. CDR3 bases: TGTGCCAGCAGCGATACTAGCGGGAGCTACGAGCAGTACTTC.